The 13 T cell receptor beta chains reported below all come from one sample, sequenced in a study of blood T cell repertoires in COVID-19. TCRdb's table, derived via immunoSEQ multiplex PCR, lists solely in-frame clones and lacks some. Of 200,000 to 300,000 clones in the sample, 65% to 90% were seen once. The sample comprised peripheral blood. All receptors derive from a man aged 30 to 39 with active or convalescent COVID-19.

The chain combines TRBV6-1 with TRBJ1-3; 7 bases match TRBD1. J lost 1 base, V lost 3 bases, and 9 bases had no gene match. This CDR3 is 17 amino acids long. The germline V gene has CDR1 MNHNS and CDR2 SASEGT. The CDR3 DNA sequence: TGTGCCAGCAGTGACCGACTGGGACAGCAATCTGGAAACACCATATATTTT. Protein product: CASSDRLGQQSGNTIYF.

This clone was counted between two and nine times. The genes are TRBV7-2 and TRBJ1-1; D is ambiguous. From germline, CDR1 is SGHTA and CDR2 FQGNSA. The CDR3 has 14 amino acids. The V and J ends lost 1 base and 6 bases respectively, with 12 bases between them. The CDR3 is CASSLVGRRAEAFF. The CDR3 nucleotides are TGTGCCAGCAGCTTAGTCGGCAGGAGGGCTGAAGCTTTCTTT.

This clone has just one count. The genes are TRBV19 and TRBJ1-5; D is unresolved. V gave up 6 bases and J gave up 5 bases, with 17 bases separating them. The CDR3 runs 15 residues. Germline loops: CDR1 LNHDA, CDR2 SQIVND (reference sequence). The CDR3 DNA follows: TGTGCCAGTAGATCGGGTCTTAGAGAGGATCAGCCCCAGCATTTT. This gives the protein CASRSGLREDQPQHF.

This sequence joins TRBV13 and TRBJ2-4; TRBD1 matches at 7 bases. Germline V gene sequence: CDR1 PRHDT, CDR2 FYEKMQ (reference sequence). The CDR3 runs 13 residues. V lost 0 bases, J lost 7 bases, and 0 bases stayed unmatched. Here the CDR3 reads CASSLGRGNIQYF. DNA for the CDR3: TGTGCCAGCAGCTTAGGCAGGGGGAACATTCAGTACTTC.

The chain has TRBV19 and TRBJ1-5; no clear D. Trimming pared 7 bases from V and 0 bases from J, leaving 16 bases between. Germline lookup yields CDR1 LNHDA and CDR2 SQIVND (reference sequence). The CDR3 spans 16 residues. DNA of the CDR3: TGTGCCAGTAATCGACTCGGGATTCCTAGCAATCAGCCCCAGCATTTT. It encodes CASNRLGIPSNQPQHF. The full variable domain, completed using reference TRBV19 and TRBJ1-5, is DGGITQSPKYLFRKEGQNVTLSCEQNLNHDAMYWYRQDPGQGLRLIYYSQIVNDFQKGDIAEGYSVSREKKESFPLTVTSAQKNPTAFYLCASNRLGIPSNQPQHFGDGTRLSIL.

The J gene is TRBJ2-1, the V gene TRBV7-3; 9 nucleotides match TRBD2. Losses at the gene ends were 2 bases for V and 6 bases for J; bases not matched to a gene: 5. This CDR3 is built from 15 residues. Germline CDR1 and CDR2: SGHTA and FQGTGA. As DNA, the CDR3 is TGTGCCAGCAGCTTAGCGGGGGGGCCGGGCAATGAGCAGTTCTTC. Translated: CASSLAGGPGNEQFF.

This clone was seen a handful of times. V gene TRBV4-2 combines with J gene TRBJ1-1, with D perhaps TRBD1 (5 bases). The V and J ends lost 1 base and 4 bases respectively, with 13 bases between them. The V gene's germline CDR1 is LGHNA and CDR2 YNFKEQ. This CDR3 is built from 15 residues. The CDR3 DNA reads as TGTGCCAGCAGCCAAGTTCAGGGCGGGAGCACTGAAGCTTTCTTT. Encoded protein: CASSQVQGGSTEAFF.

The genes are TRBV19 and TRBJ1-2; 8 bases match TRBD1. CDR1 is LNHDA and CDR2 is SQIVND in the germline V gene (reference sequence). V shed 4 bases and J 5 bases; nucleotides not matched to a gene: 3. The length of the CDR3 is 13 residues. The CDR3 DNA reads as TGTGCCAGTAGTAATGACAGGGGATATGGCTACACCTTC. Its translation is CASSNDRGYGYTF.

The gene calls are TRBV2 and TRBJ2-7; 7 nucleotides line up with TRBD2. This CDR3 comprises 14 residues. V dropped 7 bases and J dropped 0; count of bases not matched to a gene: 6. Germline-derived CDR1 and CDR2 are SNHLY and FYNNEI. CDR3 DNA: TGTGCCAGCAAGGCGGGAGAGAGCTCCTACGAGCAGTACTTC. Its protein is CASKAGESSYEQYF. The entire variable domain, with the rest obtained from reference TRBV2 and TRBJ2-7, is as follows: EPEVTQTPSHQVTQMGQEVILRCVPISNHLYFYWYRQILGQKVEFLVSFYNNEISEKSEIFDDQFSVERPDGSNFTLKIRSTKLEDSAMYFCASKAGESSYEQYFGPGTRLTVT.

V and J are TRBV7-2 and TRBJ1-5; D not certain. The CDR3 is made up of 15 amino acids. CDR1 is SGHTA and CDR2 is FQGNSA in the germline V gene. Deletions cut 0 bases from V and 3 bases from J, with 9 bases between. The CDR3 here is CASSLAGGNNQPQHF. CDR3 in DNA: TGTGCCAGCAGCTTAGCAGGAGGGAACAATCAGCCCCAGCATTTT.

The V gene is TRBV7-9, the J gene TRBJ1-6; tentative D call: TRBD1 (5 bases). From germline, CDR1 is SEHNR and CDR2 FQNEAQ (reference sequence). The CDR3 runs to 16 residues. The V end lost 5 bases, the J end lost 5 bases, and 16 bases lay between the germline ends. The CDR3 region has the DNA TGTGCCAGCAGCGATGCTCGTATACAGGATAATTCACCCCTCCACTTT. It encodes CASSDARIQDNSPLHF.

The CDR3 region is CASSSGWGGYNEQFF. In nucleotides, the CDR3 is TGTGCCAGCAGCTCGGGATGGGGGGGCTACAATGAGCAGTTCTTC. This chain links TRBV11-2 with TRBJ2-1; TRBD2 agrees at 7 bases. Germline CDR1 is SGHAT and CDR2 is FQNNGV. V was clipped by 4 bases and J by 3 bases; unmatched bases: 6. The CDR3 loop spans 15 amino acids.

This clone was picked up a small number of times. This chain connects TRBV13 to TRBJ2-5; D gene ambiguous. The CDR3 loop spans 14 amino acids. Germline values: CDR1 PRHDT, CDR2 FYEKMQ (reference sequence). V was shortened by 1 base and J by 0 bases, with 6 bases between the two germline ends. CDR3 bases: TGTGCCAGCAGCTTAGCCGGGTACCAAGAGACCCAGTACTTC. It encodes CASSLAGYQETQYF.